This T cell receptor beta chain was observed in a study of T-cell reconstitution after alpha-beta-depleted transplantation in children. In this sample, this clonotype turned up many times. This sample's TCRbeta library carried unique molecular identifier barcodes. A single record per CDR3 protein comes from TCRdb applying MiXCR to the PCR reads. The sample includes 200,000 to 250,000 distinct CDR3 sequences, 9.5% to 13% of them seen just once. V shed 3 bases, J shed 8 bases, and the junction held 6 bases outside the gene matches. Germline values: CDR1 SGHRS, CDR2 YFSETQ. CDR3 length: 14 amino acids. Specimen: PBMCs, collected before TCRalphabeta/CD19-depleted stem cell transplant. This chain joins TRBV5-1 and TRBJ1-4, with 8 bases that match TRBD1. This TCR derives from a child in the first two years of life with acute myeloid leukemia, due to receive a stem cell transplant. The DNA for the CDR3 is TGCGCCAGCAGCTATGGACAGGGTGAAGAAAAACTGTTTTTT. Translating gives CASSYGQGEEKLFF.